This TCR beta chain was observed in a study of PD-L1 blockade in urothelial cancer. As to time point: pretreatment peripheral blood. V shed 5 bases, J shed 6 bases, and the junction held 15 bases outside the gene matches. This CDR3 has 16 residues. The germline V gene has CDR1 LNHDA and CDR2 SQIVND (reference sequence). Each PCR had synthetic TCR analog templates added to it as a spike-in. Here immunoSEQ multiplex PCR was the method, and the copy in TCRdb shows in-frame clones only, minus some. Of under 80,000 clones listed, about four fifths are singletons. Sequences were derived from PBMCs, sampled around atezolizumab (anti-PD-L1) treatment. The TCR was taken from a man between 65 and 85 years old with urothelial cancer. The chain joins TRBV19 to TRBJ1-2; 7 nucleotides match TRBD1. CDR3 nucleotide sequence: TGTGCCAGTAGTGTACAGGGGACCGATACTATGGATGGCTACACCTTC. Translation: CASSVQGTDTMDGYTF.